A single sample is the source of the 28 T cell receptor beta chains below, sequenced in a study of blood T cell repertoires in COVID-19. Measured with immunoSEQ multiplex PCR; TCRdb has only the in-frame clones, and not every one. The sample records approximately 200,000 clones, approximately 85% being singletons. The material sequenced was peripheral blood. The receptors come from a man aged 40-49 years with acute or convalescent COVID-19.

The CDR3 DNA reads TGTGCCAGCAGCCCCTGGACAGGGGAGGATGGCTACACCTTC. It encodes CASSPWTGEDGYTF. This chain uses TRBV5-4 with TRBJ1-2, with 9 bases aligning to TRBD1. Trimming took 4 bases from V and 6 from J; bases not matched to a gene: 7. Germline CDR1 and CDR2: SGHNT and YYREEE (reference sequence). The CDR3 length is 14 residues. The full variable domain, its missing parts supplied by reference TRBV5-4 and TRBJ1-2, is ETGVTQSPTHLIKTRGQQVTLRCSSQSGHNTVSWYQQALGQGPQFIFQYYREEENGRGNFPPRFSGLQFPNYSSELNVNALELDDSALYLCASSPWTGEDGYTFGSGTRLTVV.

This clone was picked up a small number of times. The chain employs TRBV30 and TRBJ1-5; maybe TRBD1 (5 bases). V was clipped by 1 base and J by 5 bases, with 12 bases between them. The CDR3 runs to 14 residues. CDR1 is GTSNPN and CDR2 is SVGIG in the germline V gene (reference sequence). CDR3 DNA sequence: TGTGCCTGGAGTGGGGGGGGGATCGATCAGCCCCAGCATTTT. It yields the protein CAWSGGGIDQPQHF.

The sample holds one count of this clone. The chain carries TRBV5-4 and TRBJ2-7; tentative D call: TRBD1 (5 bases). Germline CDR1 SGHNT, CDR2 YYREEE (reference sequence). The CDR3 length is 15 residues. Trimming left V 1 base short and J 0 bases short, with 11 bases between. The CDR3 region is CASSLSSRDSYEQYF. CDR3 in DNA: TGTGCCAGCAGCTTGTCATCCAGGGACTCCTACGAGCAGTACTTC.

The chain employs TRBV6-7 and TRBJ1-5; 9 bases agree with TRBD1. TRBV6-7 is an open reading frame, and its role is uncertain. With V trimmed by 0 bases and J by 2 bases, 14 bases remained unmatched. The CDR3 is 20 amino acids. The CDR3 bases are TGTGCCAGCAGTTACTCGTTACAGGGGGCGCGGATATGGGGCAATCAGCCCCAGCATTTT. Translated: CASSYSLQGARIWGNQPQHF.

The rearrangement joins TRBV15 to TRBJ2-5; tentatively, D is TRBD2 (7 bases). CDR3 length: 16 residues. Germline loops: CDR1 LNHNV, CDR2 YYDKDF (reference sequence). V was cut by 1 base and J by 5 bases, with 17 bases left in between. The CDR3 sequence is CATSRGTTGRGETQYF. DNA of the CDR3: TGTGCCACCAGCAGAGGGACCACAGGGAGGGGGGAGACCCAGTACTTC.

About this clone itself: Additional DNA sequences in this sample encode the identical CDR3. The CDR3 DNA is TGTGCCAGCAGCCAAGATCTCAGCTATGGCTACACCTTC. Amino acids: CASSQDLSYGYTF. The V call is TRBV14, the J call TRBJ1-2; D unresolved. V was clipped by 0 bases and J by 4 bases, with 6 bases between them. Germline CDR1 reads SGHDN; CDR2 reads FVKESK. CDR3 length: 13 amino acids.

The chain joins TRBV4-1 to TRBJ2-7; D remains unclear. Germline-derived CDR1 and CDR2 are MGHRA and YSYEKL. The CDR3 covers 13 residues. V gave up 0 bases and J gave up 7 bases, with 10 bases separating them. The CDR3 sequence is CASSQEPVWEQYF. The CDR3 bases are TGCGCCAGCAGCCAAGAACCAGTCTGGGAGCAGTACTTC.

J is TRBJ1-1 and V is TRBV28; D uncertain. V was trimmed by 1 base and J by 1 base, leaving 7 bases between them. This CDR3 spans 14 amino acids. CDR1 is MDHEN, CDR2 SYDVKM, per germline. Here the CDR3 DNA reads TGTGCCAGCAGTTTATATTCCGGGAACACTGAAGCTTTCTTT. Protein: CASSLYSGNTEAFF.

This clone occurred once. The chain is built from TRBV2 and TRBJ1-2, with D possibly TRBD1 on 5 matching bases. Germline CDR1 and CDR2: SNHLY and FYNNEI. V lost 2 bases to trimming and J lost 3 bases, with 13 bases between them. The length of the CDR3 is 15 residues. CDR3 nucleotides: TGTGCCAGCAGTGAACGCCCAGGGTCGTACTATGGCTACACCTTC. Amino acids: CASSERPGSYYGYTF.

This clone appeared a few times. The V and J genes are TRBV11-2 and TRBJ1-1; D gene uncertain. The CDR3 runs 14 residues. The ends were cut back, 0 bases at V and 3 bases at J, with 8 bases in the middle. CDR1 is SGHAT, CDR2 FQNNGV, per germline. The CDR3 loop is CASSLDPQYTEAFF. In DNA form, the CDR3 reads TGTGCCAGCAGCTTAGATCCCCAGTACACTGAAGCTTTCTTT.

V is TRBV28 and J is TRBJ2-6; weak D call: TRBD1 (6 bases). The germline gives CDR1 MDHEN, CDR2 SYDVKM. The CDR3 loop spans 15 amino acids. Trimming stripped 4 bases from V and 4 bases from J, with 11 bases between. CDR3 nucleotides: TGTGCCAGCAGTTCCCGGACAGCCGGGGCCAACGTCCTGACTTTC. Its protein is CASSSRTAGANVLTF.

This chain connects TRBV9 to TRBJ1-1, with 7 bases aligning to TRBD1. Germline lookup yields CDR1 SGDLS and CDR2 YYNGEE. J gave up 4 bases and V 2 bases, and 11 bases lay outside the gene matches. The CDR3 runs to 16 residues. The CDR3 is CASSVDPGTATTEAFF. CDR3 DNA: TGTGCCAGCAGCGTGGACCCCGGGACAGCGACCACTGAAGCTTTCTTT. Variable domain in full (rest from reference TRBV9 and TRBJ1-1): DSGVTQTPKHLITATGQRVTLRCSPRSGDLSVYWYQQSLDQGLQFLIQYYNGEERAKGNILERFSAQQFPDLHSELNLSSLELGDSALYFCASSVDPGTATTEAFFGQGTRLTVV.

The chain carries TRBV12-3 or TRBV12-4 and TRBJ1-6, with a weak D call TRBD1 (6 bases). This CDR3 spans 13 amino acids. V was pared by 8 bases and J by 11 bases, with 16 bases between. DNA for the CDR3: TGTGCCAGCTCACAGGGTCAAGGGACACCCCTCCACTTT. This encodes CASSQGQGTPLHF.

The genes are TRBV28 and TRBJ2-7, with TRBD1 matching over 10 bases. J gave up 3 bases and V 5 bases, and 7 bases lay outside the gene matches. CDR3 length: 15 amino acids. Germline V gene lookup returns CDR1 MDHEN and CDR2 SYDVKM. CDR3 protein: CASSKPGQGNYEQYF. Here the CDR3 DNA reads TGTGCCAGCAGTAAACCGGGACAGGGGAACTACGAGCAGTACTTC.

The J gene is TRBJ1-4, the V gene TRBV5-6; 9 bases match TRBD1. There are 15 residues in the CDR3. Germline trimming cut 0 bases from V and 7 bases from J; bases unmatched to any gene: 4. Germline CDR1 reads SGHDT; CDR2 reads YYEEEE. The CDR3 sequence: CASSLDRGRSEKLFF. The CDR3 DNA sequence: TGTGCCAGCAGCTTGGACAGGGGGCGGAGTGAAAAACTGTTTTTT.

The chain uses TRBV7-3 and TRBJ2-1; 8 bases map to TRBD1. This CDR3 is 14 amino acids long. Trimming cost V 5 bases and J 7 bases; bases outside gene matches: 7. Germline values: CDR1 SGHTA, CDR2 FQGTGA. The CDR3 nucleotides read TGTGCCAGCAGCCCTCAGGGGGCATGGAATGAGCAGTTCTTC. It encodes CASSPQGAWNEQFF.

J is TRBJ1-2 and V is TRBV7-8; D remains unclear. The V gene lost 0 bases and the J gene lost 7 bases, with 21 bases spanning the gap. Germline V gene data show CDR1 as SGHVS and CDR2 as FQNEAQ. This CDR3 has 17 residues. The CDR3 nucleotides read TGTGCCAGCAGCTTAGCGCGCTTTGAGGGTCCGGAGGGTGGCTACACCTTC. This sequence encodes CASSLARFEGPEGGYTF.

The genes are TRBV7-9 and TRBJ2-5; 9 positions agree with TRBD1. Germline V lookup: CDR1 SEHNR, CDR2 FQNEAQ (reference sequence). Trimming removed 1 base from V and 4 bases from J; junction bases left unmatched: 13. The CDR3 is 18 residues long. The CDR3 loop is CASSLGSRGDRARETQYF. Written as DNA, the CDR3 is TGTGCCAGCAGCTTAGGGTCGAGGGGGGACAGGGCTCGAGAGACCCAGTACTTC.

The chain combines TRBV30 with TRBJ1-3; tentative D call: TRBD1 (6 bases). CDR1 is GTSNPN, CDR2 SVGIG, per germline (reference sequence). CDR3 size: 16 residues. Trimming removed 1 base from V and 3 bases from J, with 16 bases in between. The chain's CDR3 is CAWSGSGGAFGNTIYF. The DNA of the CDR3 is TGTGCCTGGAGTGGTTCGGGGGGGGCTTTTGGAAACACCATATATTTT.

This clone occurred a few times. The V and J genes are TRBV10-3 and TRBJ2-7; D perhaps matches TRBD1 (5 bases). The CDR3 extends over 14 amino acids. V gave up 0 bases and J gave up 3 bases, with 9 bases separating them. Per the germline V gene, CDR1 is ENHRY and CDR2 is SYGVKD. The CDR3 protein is CAISESLTVYEQYF. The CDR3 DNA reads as TGTGCCATCAGTGAGTCTTTGACAGTCTACGAGCAGTACTTC.

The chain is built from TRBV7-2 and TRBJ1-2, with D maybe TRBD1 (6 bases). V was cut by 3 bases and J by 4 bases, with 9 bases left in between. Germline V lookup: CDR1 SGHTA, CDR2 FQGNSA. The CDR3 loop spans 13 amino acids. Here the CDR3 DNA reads TGTGCCAGCAGCTTTTCACAGGGCTATGGCTACACCTTC. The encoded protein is CASSFSQGYGYTF.

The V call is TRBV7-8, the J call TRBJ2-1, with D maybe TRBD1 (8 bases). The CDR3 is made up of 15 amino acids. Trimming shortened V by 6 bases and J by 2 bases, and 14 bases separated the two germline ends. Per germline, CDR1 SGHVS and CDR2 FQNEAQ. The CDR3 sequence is CASSIQGGAYNEQFF. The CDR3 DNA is TGTGCCAGCAGTATACAGGGGGGGGCCTACAATGAGCAGTTCTTC.

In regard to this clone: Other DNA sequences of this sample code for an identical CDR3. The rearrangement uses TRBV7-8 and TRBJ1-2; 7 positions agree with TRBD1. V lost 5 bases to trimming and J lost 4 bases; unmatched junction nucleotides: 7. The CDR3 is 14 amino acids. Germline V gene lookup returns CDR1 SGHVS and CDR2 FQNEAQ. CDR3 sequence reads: CASSRRDRAYGYTF. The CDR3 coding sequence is TGTGCCAGCAGCCGCCGGGACAGAGCCTATGGCTACACCTTC.

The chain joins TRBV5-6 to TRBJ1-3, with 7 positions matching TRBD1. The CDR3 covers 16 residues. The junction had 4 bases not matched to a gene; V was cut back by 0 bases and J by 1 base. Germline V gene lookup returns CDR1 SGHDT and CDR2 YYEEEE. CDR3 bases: TGTGCCAGCAGCTTGGGAGGGACAGCTTCTGGAAACACCATATATTTT. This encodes CASSLGGTASGNTIYF.

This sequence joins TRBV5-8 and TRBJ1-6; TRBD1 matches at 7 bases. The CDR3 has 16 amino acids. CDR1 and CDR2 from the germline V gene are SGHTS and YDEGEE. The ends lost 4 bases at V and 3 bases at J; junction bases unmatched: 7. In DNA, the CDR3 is TGTGCCAGCAGCCCCGGACAGGAGATCTATAATTCACCCCTCCACTTT. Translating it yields CASSPGQEIYNSPLHF.

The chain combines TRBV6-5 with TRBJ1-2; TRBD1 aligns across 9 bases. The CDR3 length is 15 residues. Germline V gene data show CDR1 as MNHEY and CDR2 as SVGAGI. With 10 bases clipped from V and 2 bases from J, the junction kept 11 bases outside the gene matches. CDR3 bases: TGTGCCAACACTTATGCCGGGACAGGGAACTATGGCTACACCTTC. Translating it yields CANTYAGTGNYGYTF.

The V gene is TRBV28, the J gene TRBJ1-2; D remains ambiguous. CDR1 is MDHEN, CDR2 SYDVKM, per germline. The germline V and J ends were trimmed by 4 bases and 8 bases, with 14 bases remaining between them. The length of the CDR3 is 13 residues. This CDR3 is CASSSMSGGGYTF. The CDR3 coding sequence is TGTGCCAGCAGTTCCATGTCGGGAGGCGGCTACACCTTC.

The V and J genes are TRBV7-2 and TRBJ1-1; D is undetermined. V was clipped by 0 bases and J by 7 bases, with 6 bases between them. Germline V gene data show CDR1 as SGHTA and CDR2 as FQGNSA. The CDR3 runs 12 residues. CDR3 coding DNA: TGTGCCAGCAGCTTAGCGCGAGTTGAAGCTTTCTTT. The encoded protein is CASSLARVEAFF. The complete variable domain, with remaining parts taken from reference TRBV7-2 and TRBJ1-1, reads GAGVSQSPSNKVTEKGKDVELRCDPISGHTALYWYRQSLGQGLEFLIYFQGNSAPDKSGLPSDRFSAERTGGSVSTLTIQRTQQEDSAVYLCASSLARVEAFFGQGTRLTVV.